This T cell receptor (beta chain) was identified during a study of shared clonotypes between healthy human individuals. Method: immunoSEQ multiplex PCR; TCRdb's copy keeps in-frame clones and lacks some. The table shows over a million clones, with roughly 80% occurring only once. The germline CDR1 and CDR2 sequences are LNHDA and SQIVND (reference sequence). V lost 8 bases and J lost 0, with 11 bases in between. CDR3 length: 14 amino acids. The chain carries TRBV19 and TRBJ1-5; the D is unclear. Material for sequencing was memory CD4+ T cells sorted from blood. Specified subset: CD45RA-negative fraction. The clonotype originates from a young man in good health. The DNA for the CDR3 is TGTGCCAGTGGGAGACGGACTAGCAATCAGCCCCAGCATTTT. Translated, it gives CASGRRTSNQPQHF.